Shown below are 14 T cell receptor beta chains from a single sample sequenced in a study of T cells after posttransplantation cyclophosphamide. Method: immunoSEQ multiplex PCR; TCRdb's copy keeps in-frame clones and lacks some. The sample has 25,000 to 35,000 clones; 86% are singletons. Sample: PBMCs. Receptors were obtained from a man aged 45-65 years.

The V and J genes are TRBV5-1 and TRBJ1-2, with D uncertain. Per germline, CDR1 SGHRS and CDR2 YFSETQ. V shed 1 base and J shed 8 bases, with 9 bases lying between them. The CDR3 covers 12 residues. The chain's CDR3 is CASSLTADGYTF. The CDR3 nucleotides are TGCGCCAGCAGCTTGACAGCGGACGGCTACACCTTC. The full variable domain, completed using reference TRBV5-1 and TRBJ1-2, is KAGVTQTPRYLIKTRGQQVTLSCSPISGHRSVSWYQQTPGQGLQFLFEYFSETQRNKGNFPGRFSGRQFSNSRSEMNVSTLELGDSALYLCASSLTADGYTFGSGTRLTVV.

V gene TRBV7-8 combines with J gene TRBJ2-7; TRBD1 matches at 7 bases. The trim removed 5 bases at V and 6 bases at J, leaving 10 bases unmatched. The V gene's germline CDR1 is SGHVS and CDR2 FQNEAQ. This CDR3 spans 14 amino acids. The CDR3 reads CASSLRDSVGEQYF. CDR3 in DNA: TGTGCCAGCAGCCTCCGGGACAGCGTTGGCGAGCAGTACTTC.

Regarding this clone: At the DNA level, this CDR3 is encoded by other sequences in the same sample as well. The chain has TRBV7-9 and TRBJ2-6; D possibly corresponds to TRBD2 (5 bases). Germline-derived CDR1 and CDR2 are SEHNR and FQNEAQ (reference sequence). V lost 3 bases, J lost 1 base, and 16 bases lay in between. This CDR3 is 18 amino acids long. CDR3 in amino acids: CASSFGWGEGSGANVLTF. CDR3 bases: TGTGCCAGCAGCTTCGGCTGGGGAGAGGGATCTGGGGCCAACGTCCTGACTTTC.

The chain links TRBV5-4 to TRBJ1-4; 11 bases match TRBD1. Germline V gene lookup returns CDR1 SGHNT and CDR2 YYREEE (reference sequence). V was clipped by 3 bases and J by 7 bases; unmatched bases: 8. The CDR3 is 16 residues long. The CDR3 sequence is CASSSTSGQGGEKLFF. The CDR3 DNA reads as TGTGCCAGCAGCTCGACATCGGGACAGGGGGGTGAAAAACTGTTTTTT.

This chain joins TRBV5-1 and TRBJ2-3, with D possibly matching TRBD1 (6 bases). The germline V gene has CDR1 SGHRS and CDR2 YFSETQ. V was shortened by 4 bases and J by 6 bases, with 15 bases between the two germline ends. The CDR3 loop spans 14 amino acids. In nucleotides, the CDR3 is TGCGCCAGCAGCCTTGGACAGACCCCGGATACGCAGTATTTT. Amino acids: CASSLGQTPDTQYF.

This clone was seen more than once but under ten times. The rearrangement uses TRBV2 and TRBJ2-5; D is possibly TRBD2 (5 bases). Deletions cut 8 bases from V and 4 bases from J, with 5 bases between. This CDR3 spans 10 amino acids. The germline V gene encodes CDR1 SNHLY and CDR2 FYNNEI. CDR3 coding DNA: TGTGCCAGCGGACTAGAGACCCAGTACTTC. Protein sequence: CASGLETQYF.

The chain joins TRBV30 to TRBJ1-4; D gene uncertain. The CDR3 consists of 11 residues. The V end was cut by 2 bases, the J end by 13 bases, with 11 bases between. Germline-derived CDR1 and CDR2 are GTSNPN and SVGIG (reference sequence). This CDR3 is CAWSPQSGLFF. CDR3 nucleotide sequence: TGTGCCTGGAGTCCCCAGAGCGGACTGTTTTTT.

This clone was counted a few times. This sequence joins TRBV7-7 and TRBJ2-1; TRBD1 matches 10 bases. The CDR3 spans 13 residues. Trimming removed 10 bases from V and 7 bases from J; junction bases left unmatched: 7. In germline, CDR1 is SSHAT, CDR2 FNYEAQ (reference sequence). The chain's CDR3 is CAIGQGVLNEQFF. CDR3 bases: TGTGCCATTGGACAGGGGGTTCTGAATGAGCAGTTCTTC.

This clone was counted a few times. V and J are TRBV6-6 and TRBJ2-7; TRBD2 agrees at 9 bases. Germline V gene data show CDR1 as MNHNY and CDR2 as SVGAGI (reference sequence). J was trimmed by 2 bases and V by 3 bases; bases with no gene match: 8. The CDR3 length is 16 residues. Here the CDR3 DNA reads TGTGCCAGCAGTTATACGGCCGGGACTAGCACCTACGAGCAGTACTTC. The encoded protein is CASSYTAGTSTYEQYF.

The chain's CDR3 is CASSYPGSFNSPLHF. The CDR3 nucleotides read TGTGCCAGCAGCTACCCGGGGAGCTTTAATTCACCCCTCCACTTT. The chain uses TRBV7-2 and TRBJ1-6; no reliable D call. Trimming cost V 4 bases and J 6 bases, with 13 bases left between them. Looked up from germline, CDR1 is SGHTA and CDR2 is FQGNSA. The CDR3 consists of 15 residues. The full variable domain, in which reference TRBV7-2 and TRBJ1-6 provide the parts outside the CDR3, is GAGVSQSPSNKVTEKGKDVELRCDPISGHTALYWYRQSLGQGLEFLIYFQGNSAPDKSGLPSDRFSAERTGGSVSTLTIQRTQQEDSAVYLCASSYPGSFNSPLHFGNGTRLTVT.

For the CDR3, the DNA is TGTGCCAGCAGCTTAAGGGGAGTTACCGGGGAGCTGTTTTTT. It specifies CASSLRGVTGELFF. This chain joins TRBV7-3 and TRBJ2-2; TRBD2 might be the D (5 bases). With 1 base removed from V and 5 bases from J, the gap between germline ends came to 8 bases. CDR1 and CDR2 from the germline V gene are SGHTA and FQGTGA. The CDR3 loop spans 14 amino acids. The full variable domain, in which reference TRBV7-3 and TRBJ2-2 provide the parts outside the CDR3, is GAGVSQTPSNKVTEKGKYVELRCDPISGHTALYWYRQSLGQGPEFLIYFQGTGAADDSGLPNDRFFAVRPEGSVSTLKIQRTERGDSAVYLCASSLRGVTGELFFGEGSRLTVL.

CDR3 amino acids: CASSSPGSNTEAFF. The CDR3, as DNA: TGTGCCAGCAGCTCCCCGGGATCGAACACTGAAGCTTTCTTT. V gene TRBV7-9 combines with J gene TRBJ1-1; D unresolved. The ends were cut back, 4 bases at V and 1 base at J, with 10 bases in the middle. This CDR3 is built from 14 residues. CDR1 and CDR2 (germline): SEHNR, FQNEAQ (reference sequence).

The chain links TRBV2 to TRBJ2-2; TRBD2 matches at 8 bases. The germline CDR1 and CDR2 sequences are SNHLY and FYNNEI. The CDR3 spans 14 residues. V was clipped by 6 bases and J by 7 bases; unmatched bases: 7. The CDR3, as DNA: TGTGCCAGCAGATCGGGGGGGCTAATCGGGGAGCTGTTTTTT. Amino acids: CASRSGGLIGELFF.

A few counts support this clone. CDR3 region: CASSSMGENEQFF. The CDR3 coding sequence is TGTGCCAGCAGCTCGATGGGAGAGAATGAGCAGTTCTTC. The genes are TRBV11-3 and TRBJ2-1; D possibly corresponds to TRBD2 (5 bases). Trimming shortened V by 4 bases and J by 7 bases, and 11 bases separated the two germline ends. The CDR3 is 13 residues long. Germline V gene lookup returns CDR1 SGHNT and CDR2 YENEEA. Based on the CDR3 plus reference TRBV11-3 and TRBJ2-1, the full variable domain is EAGVVQSPRYKIIEKKQPVAFWCNPISGHNTLYWYLQNLGQGPELLIRYENEEAVDDSQLPKDRFSAERLKGVDSTLKIQPAELGDSAVYLCASSSMGENEQFFGPGTRLTVL.